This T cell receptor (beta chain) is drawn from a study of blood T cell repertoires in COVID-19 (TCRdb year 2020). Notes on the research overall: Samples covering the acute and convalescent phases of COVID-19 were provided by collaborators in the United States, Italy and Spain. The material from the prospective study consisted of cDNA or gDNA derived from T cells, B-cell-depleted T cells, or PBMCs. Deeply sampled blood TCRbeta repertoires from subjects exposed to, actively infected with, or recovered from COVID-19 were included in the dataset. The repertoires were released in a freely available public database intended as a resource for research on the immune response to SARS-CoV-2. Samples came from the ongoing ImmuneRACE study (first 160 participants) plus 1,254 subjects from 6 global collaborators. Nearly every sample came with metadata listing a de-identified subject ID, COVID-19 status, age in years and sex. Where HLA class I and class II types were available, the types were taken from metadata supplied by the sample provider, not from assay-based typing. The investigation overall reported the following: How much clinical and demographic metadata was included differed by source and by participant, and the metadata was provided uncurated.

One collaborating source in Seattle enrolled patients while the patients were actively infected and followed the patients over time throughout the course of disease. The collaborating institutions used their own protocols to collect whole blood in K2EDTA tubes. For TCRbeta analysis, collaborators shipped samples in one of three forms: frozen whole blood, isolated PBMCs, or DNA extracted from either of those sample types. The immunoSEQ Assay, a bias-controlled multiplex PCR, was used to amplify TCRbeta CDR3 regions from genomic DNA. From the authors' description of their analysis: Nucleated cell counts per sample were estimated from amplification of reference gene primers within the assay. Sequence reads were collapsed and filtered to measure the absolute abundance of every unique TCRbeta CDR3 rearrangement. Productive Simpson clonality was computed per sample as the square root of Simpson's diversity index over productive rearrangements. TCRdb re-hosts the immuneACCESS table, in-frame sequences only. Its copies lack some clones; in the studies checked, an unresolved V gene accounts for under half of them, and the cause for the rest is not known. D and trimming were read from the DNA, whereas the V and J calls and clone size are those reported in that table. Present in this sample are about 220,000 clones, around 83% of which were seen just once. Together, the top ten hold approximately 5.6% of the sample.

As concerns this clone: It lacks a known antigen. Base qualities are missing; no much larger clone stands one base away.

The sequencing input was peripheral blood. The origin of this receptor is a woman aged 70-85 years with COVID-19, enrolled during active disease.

CDR3 reads: CASSEEQTNYGYTF. The nucleotides are TGTGCCAGCAGTGAAGAACAGACTAACTATGGCTACACCTTC. The sequence links TRBV2 to TRBJ1-2; confidence is insufficient to name the D gene. Reading from cysteine to phenylalanine, the CDR3 counts 14 amino acids. CDR3 DNA is the only sequence kept; it has 42 bases, read in frame from the first base. Reading the germline V gene gives CDR1 SNHLY and CDR2 FYNNEI. A distance of 6 bases separates the germline ends of V and J, which lose 1 base and 0 bases respectively.